The next 32 T cell receptor beta chains were all read from a single sample in a study of T-cell memory formation after mild COVID-19. Each CDR3 protein gets one entry after TCRdb re-called the 5' RACE reads with MiXCR. The repertoire holds around 300,000 distinct CDR3 sequences, with roughly 21% as singletons. The sequenced sample consisted of PBMCs or a T cell subset sorted from them (not recorded which). The receptors stem from a man younger than 30 who had mild COVID-19 (a few samples of this study predate the infection). Cell type and time point are not known.

This sequence joins TRBV18 and TRBJ2-3, with no clear D. This CDR3 has 15 residues. V dropped 0 bases and J dropped 1 base, with 8 bases sitting between them. CDR1 KGHSH and CDR2 LQKENI come from the germline V gene. The CDR3: CASSPPWSGTDTQYF. DNA of the CDR3: TGTGCCAGCTCACCACCATGGTCCGGCACAGATACGCAGTATTTT.

This sequence joins TRBV7-9 and TRBJ2-7, with unresolved D. The CDR3 sequence is 12 residues long. CDR1 and CDR2 (germline): SEHNR, FQNEAQ (reference sequence). V lost 3 bases to trimming and J lost 6 bases, with 9 bases between them. DNA for the CDR3: TGTGCCAGCAGCTTCGGTCCGGTCGAGCAGTACTTC. Encoded protein: CASSFGPVEQYF.

The gene calls are TRBV5-1 and TRBJ2-3; 8 bases line up with TRBD2. Germline CDR1 reads SGHRS; CDR2 reads YFSETQ. The CDR3 loop spans 17 amino acids. V was clipped by 0 bases and J by 2 bases; unmatched bases: 8. The CDR3 sequence is CASSLARIAGNTDTQYF. CDR3 DNA: TGCGCCAGCAGCTTGGCCAGGATAGCGGGGAACACAGATACGCAGTATTTT.

This clonotype has only a few counts. The chain is built from TRBV7-2 and TRBJ2-2, with TRBD1 matching 9 bases. The CDR3 sequence is 15 residues long. CDR1 is SGHTA and CDR2 is FQGNSA in the germline V gene. V lost 6 bases, J lost 6 bases, and 8 bases stayed unmatched. CDR3 loop: CASRPGTGYSGELFF. The CDR3 nucleotides read TGTGCCAGCAGACCCGGGACAGGGTATTCCGGGGAGCTGTTTTTT.

This clonotype has at least ten counts. The CDR3 spells CASSRDIVNTEAFF. In nucleotides, the CDR3 is TGTGCCAGCAGTCGGGACATAGTGAACACTGAAGCTTTCTTT. The rearrangement uses TRBV12-3 or TRBV12-4 and TRBJ1-1; a weak D match, TRBD1 (6 bases). Trimming stripped 5 bases from V and 0 bases from J, with 10 bases between. CDR3 length equals 14 residues.

This chain uses TRBV2 with TRBJ1-1, with TRBD1 identical over 8 bases. Trimming took 3 bases from V and 1 from J; bases not matched to a gene: 13. This CDR3 is 18 amino acids long. Germline lookup yields CDR1 SNHLY and CDR2 FYNNEI. CDR3 residues: CASSDSGQGAKRNTEAFF. The CDR3 coding sequence is TGTGCCAGCAGTGATAGTGGCCAGGGGGCGAAAAGGAACACTGAAGCTTTCTTT.

The chain carries TRBV7-6 and TRBJ2-3, with 9 bases identical to TRBD2. The V gene end was trimmed by 2 bases and the J gene end by 2 bases; junction bases not matched to a gene: 17. The CDR3 contains 20 residues. Germline lookup yields CDR1 SGHVS and CDR2 FNYEAQ. CDR3 loop: CASSLRSGGPSLRFTDTQYF. CDR3 bases: TGTGCCAGCAGCTTACGGAGCGGGGGGCCTTCCTTACGATTCACAGATACGCAGTATTTT.

There are a few counts of this clonotype. This rearrangement joins TRBV5-1 to TRBJ2-3; 7 positions match TRBD2. The CDR3 has 15 amino acids. V was clipped by 5 bases and J by 1 base; unmatched bases: 7. The germline V gene has CDR1 SGHRS and CDR2 YFSETQ. The CDR3 sequence: CASRKASGRTDTQYF. CDR3 sequence (DNA): TGCGCCAGCAGGAAAGCTAGCGGCCGCACAGATACGCAGTATTTT.

J is TRBJ1-1 and V is TRBV6-5, with D unclear. Per germline, CDR1 MNHEY and CDR2 SVGAGI. This CDR3 spans 13 amino acids. V gave up 8 bases and J gave up 0 bases, with 10 bases separating them. CDR3 amino acids: CASEETMNTEAFF. As DNA, the CDR3 is TGTGCCAGCGAGGAGACCATGAACACTGAAGCTTTCTTT.

This chain links TRBV6-1 with TRBJ2-7, with 9 bases matching TRBD1. The V segment lost 6 bases and the J segment 5 bases; nucleotides outside the gene matches: 11. The V gene's germline CDR1 is MNHNS and CDR2 SASEGT. The length of the CDR3 is 15 residues. The CDR3 nucleotides read TGTGCCAGCAGGGGGACGTGGGACAGGGCCCACGAGCAGTACGTC. Translating it yields CASRGTWDRAHEQYV.

This clonotype was seen repeatedly, ten times or more. The chain is built from TRBV7-2 and TRBJ1-1; D gene unclear. The CDR3 extends over 14 amino acids. Germline CDR1 SGHTA, CDR2 FQGNSA. The germline V and J ends were trimmed by 2 bases and 4 bases, with 11 bases remaining between them. This CDR3 reads CASSLRQDVTEAFF. In DNA, the CDR3 is TGTGCCAGCAGCTTAAGGCAGGATGTCACTGAAGCTTTCTTT. Full variable domain (remainder filled in from reference TRBV7-2 and TRBJ1-1): GAGVSQSPSNKVTEKGKDVELRCDPISGHTALYWYRQSLGQGLEFLIYFQGNSAPDKSGLPSDRFSAERTGGSVSTLTIQRTQQEDSAVYLCASSLRQDVTEAFFGQGTRLTVV.

V and J are TRBV6-4 and TRBJ2-7; D gene unclear. The germline gives CDR1 MRHNA, CDR2 SNTAGT. The CDR3 contains 10 residues. Trimming took 7 bases from V and 3 from J, leaving 4 bases between them. CDR3 coding DNA: TGTGCCAGCAATTACTACGAGCAGTACGTC. Translating gives CASNYYEQYV.

This clonotype has just a few counts. The gene calls are TRBV5-1 and TRBJ2-5, with D unclear. V lost 3 bases and J lost 2, with 14 bases in between. CDR3 length: 15 amino acids. The germline V gene has CDR1 SGHRS and CDR2 YFSETQ. The CDR3 sequence is CASSSSPAGQETQYF. DNA of the CDR3: TGCGCCAGCAGCTCCTCTCCCGCAGGTCAAGAGACCCAGTACTTC.

This clonotype was seen a handful of times. V gene TRBV5-1 combines with J gene TRBJ1-5, with D possibly matching TRBD1 (5 bases). V gave up 0 bases and J gave up 5 bases, with 9 bases separating them. This CDR3 is built from 14 residues. Germline-derived CDR1 and CDR2 are SGHRS and YFSETQ. DNA of the CDR3: TGCGCCAGCAGCTTGGGGCAGGGAGATCAGCCCCAGCATTTT. It codes for CASSLGQGDQPQHF.

CDR3 residues: CASSIYREETQYF. CDR3 coding DNA: TGTGCCAGTAGTATTTACAGGGAGGAGACCCAGTACTTC. The gene calls are TRBV19 and TRBJ2-5; a possible D gene is TRBD1 (6 bases). V was clipped by 3 bases and J by 5 bases, with 10 bases between them. The CDR3 sequence is 13 residues long. CDR1 is LNHDA, CDR2 SQIVND, per germline (reference sequence).

A few counts support this clonotype. The chain recombines TRBV30 with TRBJ1-2; maybe TRBD1 (5 bases). V was cut by 1 base and J by 7 bases, with 10 bases left in between. The germline CDR1 and CDR2 sequences are GTSNPN and SVGIG (reference sequence). The CDR3 covers 12 residues. The CDR3 DNA reads as TGTGCCTGGAGTGATGGGGCCACTGGCTACACCTTC. Translation gives CAWSDGATGYTF.

V and J are TRBV19 and TRBJ1-2; weak D call: TRBD1 (6 bases). Trimming left V 3 bases short and J 3 bases short, with 14 bases between. Germline lookup yields CDR1 LNHDA and CDR2 SQIVND (reference sequence). This CDR3 is 15 amino acids long. CDR3 amino acids: CASSILGAWDYGYTF. The CDR3 DNA reads TGTGCCAGTAGTATTCTGGGGGCTTGGGACTATGGCTACACCTTC.

The chain couples TRBV4-3 to TRBJ1-2, with D tentatively TRBD1 (6 bases). In germline, CDR1 is LGHNA, CDR2 YSLEER. V gave up 4 bases and J gave up 6 bases, with 15 bases separating them. CDR3 size: 14 residues. The chain's CDR3 is CASSPGTLIDGYTF. The CDR3 region has the DNA TGCGCCAGCAGCCCAGGGACACTTATCGATGGCTACACCTTC.

The rearrangement joins TRBV27 to TRBJ1-5; no reliable D call. CDR3 length: 14 residues. Per the germline V gene, CDR1 is MNHEY and CDR2 is SMNVEV (reference sequence). V lost 0 bases and J 6 bases, leaving 9 bases between the germline ends. The CDR3 spells CASSLSGFGQPQHF. DNA of the CDR3: TGTGCCAGCAGTTTATCAGGGTTCGGTCAGCCCCAGCATTTT.

The rearrangement joins TRBV5-1 to TRBJ2-3; the D gene could be TRBD1 or TRBD2 (5 bases each). V gave up 0 bases and J gave up 2 bases, with 10 bases separating them. The CDR3 contains 15 residues. The germline CDR1 and CDR2 sequences are SGHRS and YFSETQ. Here the CDR3 DNA reads TGCGCCAGCAGCTTGGGAGGGGTTCACACAGATACGCAGTATTTT. Translated, it gives CASSLGGVHTDTQYF.

This chain links TRBV7-9 with TRBJ1-2; 8 positions agree with TRBD1. This CDR3 has 16 residues. J was trimmed by 8 bases and V by 5 bases; bases with no gene match: 16. Germline assignment: CDR1 SEHNR and CDR2 FQNEAQ (reference sequence). CDR3 in DNA: TGTGCCAGCAGCCCCAACTTGATCTCAGGGGGCGACGGCTACACCTTC. Amino acids: CASSPNLISGGDGYTF.

This clonotype was counted many times. The chain links TRBV5-6 to TRBJ2-3; 8 bases are shared with TRBD1. The CDR3 runs to 16 residues. Germline V CDR1 and CDR2: SGHDT, YYEEEE. Losses at the gene ends were 4 bases for V and 5 bases for J; bases not matched to a gene: 12. The CDR3 loop is CASSLLTGALGDTQYF. In DNA form, the CDR3 reads TGTGCCAGCAGCCTTCTGACAGGGGCACTGGGAGATACGCAGTATTTT.

V gene TRBV9 combines with J gene TRBJ2-1; D is possibly TRBD2 (7 bases). Germline values: CDR1 SGDLS, CDR2 YYNGEE. CDR3 size: 15 residues. Trimming stripped 0 bases from V and 9 bases from J, with 16 bases between. The CDR3 loop reads CASSVASWGGREQFF. The CDR3, as DNA: TGTGCCAGCAGCGTAGCGTCGTGGGGGGGCCGTGAGCAGTTCTTC.

This clonotype occurred many times. The CDR3 loop is CASSQDRIAKNIQYF. In DNA, the CDR3 is TGCGCCAGCAGCCAAGACCGGATAGCCAAAAACATTCAGTACTTC. The V gene is TRBV4-1, the J gene TRBJ2-4; D gene unclear. Trimming stripped 0 bases from V and 0 bases from J, with 6 bases between. CDR3 length equals 15 residues. Looked up from germline, CDR1 is MGHRA and CDR2 is YSYEKL.

This clonotype was seen repeatedly, ten times or more. The chain has TRBV3-1 and TRBJ2-1, with a possible D match to TRBD1 (5 bases). V lost 0 bases to trimming and J lost 9 bases, with 12 bases between them. This CDR3 contains 14 residues. In germline, CDR1 is LGHDT, CDR2 YNNKEL (reference sequence). The CDR3 here is CASSQEGVSGEQFF. The CDR3 nucleotides are TGTGCCAGCAGCCAAGAAGGGGTATCGGGTGAGCAGTTCTTC.

The CDR3, as DNA: TGTGCCAGCTCACCCATATTCAGGGCGTCGAACACTGAAGCTTTCTTT. Encoded protein: CASSPIFRASNTEAFF. The V call is TRBV18, the J call TRBJ1-1, with D tentatively TRBD1 (5 bases). Germline V gene sequence: CDR1 KGHSH, CDR2 LQKENI. V was cut by 3 bases and J by 1 base, with 15 bases left in between. The CDR3 runs 16 residues.

This clonotype was seen only a few times. The CDR3 spells CSVGWSGETQYF. CDR3 in DNA: TGCAGCGTTGGTTGGAGCGGCGAGACCCAGTACTTC. The chain joins TRBV29-1 to TRBJ2-5; D perhaps matches TRBD2 (5 bases). V shed 4 bases and J shed 5 bases, with 11 bases lying between them. CDR3 length equals 12 residues. Per germline, CDR1 SQVTM and CDR2 ANQGSEA.

This clonotype was seen at least ten times. The chain joins TRBV18 to TRBJ2-3; 9 bases line up with TRBD2. V dropped 3 bases and J dropped 3; count of bases not matched to a gene: 7. This CDR3 comprises 16 residues. Germline V gene lookup returns CDR1 KGHSH and CDR2 LQKENI. CDR3 amino acids: CASSPRGGAETDTQYF. CDR3 nucleotides: TGTGCCAGCTCACCGCGGGGGGGCGCCGAGACAGATACGCAGTATTTT.

The J gene is TRBJ2-2, the V gene TRBV7-2; D is possibly TRBD2 (6 bases). The ends were cut back, 5 bases at V and 5 bases at J, with 9 bases in the middle. The CDR3 is 13 residues long. Germline values: CDR1 SGHTA, CDR2 FQGNSA. In nucleotides, the CDR3 is TGTGCCAGCAGCCGCGCGGGGACCGGGGAGCTGTTTTTT. Translated: CASSRAGTGELFF.

The chain has TRBV20-1 and TRBJ1-1; D is unresolved. CDR1 and CDR2 (germline): DFQATT, SNEGSKA (reference sequence). CDR3 length: 11 amino acids. Trimming took off 1 base at V and 7 bases at J, with 7 bases between the two ends. This chain's CDR3 is CSARVKHEAFF. In nucleotides, the CDR3 is TGCAGTGCTAGAGTGAAGCATGAAGCTTTCTTT.

V usage is TRBV18 and J usage is TRBJ1-4, with D uncertain. Deletions cut 1 base from V and 6 bases from J, with 12 bases between. There are 15 residues in the CDR3. CDR1 is KGHSH, CDR2 LQKENI, per germline. CDR3 loop: CASSPRQDRDEKLFF. The CDR3, as DNA: TGTGCCAGCTCACCACGCCAGGACCGAGATGAAAAACTGTTTTTT.

The rearrangement uses TRBV5-5 and TRBJ2-4; TRBD1 agrees at 11 bases. CDR3 size: 18 residues. J was trimmed by 8 bases and V by 1 base; bases with no gene match: 14. The V gene's germline CDR1 is SGHKS and CDR2 YYEKEE (reference sequence). This CDR3 is CASSLSLGQGAKSDIQYF. The CDR3 DNA reads as TGTGCCAGCAGCTTGTCGCTAGGACAGGGGGCAAAATCGGACATTCAGTACTTC.